The 24 T cell receptor beta chains given below trace back to one sample, sequenced in a study of blood T cell repertoires in COVID-19. This table comes from immunoSEQ multiplex PCR, and its TCRdb copy is limited to in-frame clones, with some not included. Found here are approximately 220,000 clones, roughly 80% of them singletons; the top ten hold 4.5% to 5.5%. Sequenced: peripheral blood. The receptors derive from an older woman who had recovered from COVID-19.

The chain recombines TRBV6-5 with TRBJ1-5, with TRBD1 identical over 7 bases. In germline, CDR1 is MNHEY, CDR2 SVGAGI. V shed 6 bases, J shed 2 bases, and the junction held 7 bases outside the gene matches. The CDR3 has 15 residues. The CDR3 protein is CASSRQGSGNQPQHF. The CDR3 nucleotides read TGTGCCAGCAGCCGACAGGGTTCGGGCAATCAGCCCCAGCATTTT.

The rearrangement uses TRBV19 and TRBJ1-1; 7 nucleotides match TRBD1. V lost 6 bases to trimming and J lost 3 bases; unmatched junction nucleotides: 13. The CDR3 spans 16 residues. Germline CDR1 and CDR2: LNHDA and SQIVND (reference sequence). The DNA for the CDR3 is TGTGCCAGTAGGAAAGACAGGGTGGGCTGGGACACTGAAGCTTTCTTT. Translating it yields CASRKDRVGWDTEAFF. Based on the CDR3 plus reference TRBV19 and TRBJ1-1, the full variable domain is DGGITQSPKYLFRKEGQNVTLSCEQNLNHDAMYWYRQDPGQGLRLIYYSQIVNDFQKGDIAEGYSVSREKKESFPLTVTSAQKNPTAFYLCASRKDRVGWDTEAFFGQGTRLTVV.

The chain links TRBV9 to TRBJ2-3; TRBD2 is a possible D gene (5 bases). The CDR3 length is 13 residues. The germline V and J ends were trimmed by 4 bases and 2 bases, with 8 bases remaining between them. Looked up from germline, CDR1 is SGDLS and CDR2 is YYNGEE. The CDR3 DNA reads TGTGCCAGCAGCCCGGACTCCACAGATACGCAGTATTTT. Translation gives CASSPDSTDTQYF.

V usage is TRBV10-3 and J usage is TRBJ2-6; tentatively, D is TRBD1 (6 bases). Germline-derived CDR1 and CDR2 are ENHRY and SYGVKD. CDR3 length equals 16 residues. V was pared by 10 bases and J by 1 base, with 17 bases between. The CDR3 loop reads CASRGQGLSGANVLTF. The CDR3 bases are TGTGCCAGCCGAGGGCAGGGGTTGTCTGGGGCCAACGTCCTGACTTTC.

J is TRBJ1-2 and V is TRBV18; 7 bases match TRBD1. Per germline, CDR1 KGHSH and CDR2 LQKENI. The junction had 8 bases not matched to a gene; V was cut back by 5 bases and J by 5 bases. The CDR3 consists of 14 residues. The CDR3 nucleotides read TGTGCCAGCTCAGAGGGGACAGTCAGATATGGCTACACCTTC. This codes for CASSEGTVRYGYTF.

The chain recombines TRBV12-2 with TRBJ2-7; TRBD1 is the table's D call, not checked against the DNA. TRBV12-2 is noted as a pseudogene. This CDR3 spans 19 amino acids. As DNA, the CDR3 is TGTGCAAGTCGCCGCGTCACTCCTCTCCGGGACAGGGGGCAGTACGAGCAGTACTTC. Translating it yields CASRRVTPLRDRGQYEQYF.

The rearrangement joins TRBV5-1 to TRBJ2-1; 10 bases are a match to TRBD1. From germline, CDR1 is SGHRS and CDR2 YFSETQ. V dropped 3 bases and J dropped 4; count of bases not matched to a gene: 10. The CDR3 has 17 residues. The CDR3 region has the DNA TGCGCCAGCAGCTCTCGGCCAACGGGACAGGGGTACAATGAGCAGTTCTTC. Protein sequence: CASSSRPTGQGYNEQFF.

The V and J genes are TRBV5-1 and TRBJ1-4; tentative D call: TRBD1 (6 bases). The V end lost 0 bases, the J end lost 4 bases, and 13 bases lay between the germline ends. Germline CDR1 SGHRS, CDR2 YFSETQ. The CDR3 length is 16 residues. This CDR3 reads CASSLESGGRNEKLFF. DNA for the CDR3: TGCGCCAGCAGCTTGGAGTCGGGGGGGCGTAATGAAAAACTGTTTTTT.

The rearrangement uses TRBV7-2 and TRBJ2-1; D may be TRBD2 (5 bases). This CDR3 spans 14 amino acids. Trimming took off 2 bases at V and 1 base at J, with 6 bases between the two ends. The germline V gene encodes CDR1 SGHTA and CDR2 FQGNSA. The DNA of the CDR3 is TGTGCCAGCAGCTTATCGGGGTCCTACAATGAGCAGTTCTTC. It specifies CASSLSGSYNEQFF.

The rearrangement uses TRBV7-3 and TRBJ2-1, with TRBD2 identical over 9 bases. The length of the CDR3 is 15 residues. Germline lookup yields CDR1 SGHTA and CDR2 FQGTGA. V shed 3 bases and J 6 bases; nucleotides not matched to a gene: 6. The CDR3 spells CASSFSGGGANEQFF. DNA of the CDR3: TGTGCCAGCAGCTTCTCAGGCGGGGGGGCCAATGAGCAGTTCTTC.

The rearrangement links TRBV2 to TRBJ1-4; D might be TRBD1 (5 bases). The CDR3 has 15 residues. Germline CDR1 is SNHLY and CDR2 is FYNNEI. V lost 6 bases, J lost 0 bases, and 11 bases lay in between. The CDR3 DNA reads TGTGCCAGCAGAAACCAGGGCCCAACTAATGAAAAACTGTTTTTT. It is translated as CASRNQGPTNEKLFF.

The chain is built from TRBV5-4 and TRBJ2-2, with D unclear. V gave up 3 bases and J gave up 1 base, with 13 bases separating them. The CDR3 spans 16 residues. Germline CDR1 SGHNT, CDR2 YYREEE (reference sequence). The CDR3 DNA follows: TGTGCCAGCAGCTCGGCGAAACGCGGGAACACCGGGGAGCTGTTTTTT. It yields the protein CASSSAKRGNTGELFF.

There are a few counts of this clone. This chain joins TRBV4-2 and TRBJ1-1, with 7 bases identical to TRBD1. The V gene end was trimmed by 1 base and the J gene end by 4 bases; junction bases not matched to a gene: 9. The CDR3 covers 16 residues. CDR1 is LGHNA, CDR2 YNFKEQ, per germline. The CDR3 DNA reads TGTGCCAGCAGCCAAGGGAGACAGGGTAGATCCACTGAAGCTTTCTTT. Translated, it gives CASSQGRQGRSTEAFF.

This clone appeared a few times. The same CDR3 also results from other DNA sequences found in this sample. The DNA of the CDR3 is TGTGCCAGCAGCTTTAGCGGGGGGGCCACAGATACGCAGTATTTT. This codes for CASSFSGGATDTQYF. V gene TRBV7-9 combines with J gene TRBJ2-3; TRBD2 aligns across 11 bases. V gave up 3 bases and J gave up 2 bases; unmatched junction bases: 1. Germline V gene data show CDR1 as SEHNR and CDR2 as FQNEAQ (reference sequence). This CDR3 region has 15 residues. Complete variable domain (other parts from reference TRBV7-9 and TRBJ2-3): DTGVSQNPRHKITKRGQNVTFRCDPISEHNRLYWYRQTLGQGPEFLTYFQNEAQLEKSRLLSDRFSAERPKGSFSTLEIQRTEQGDSAMYLCASSFSGGATDTQYFGPGTRLTVL.

The chain recombines TRBV3-1 (or the pseudogene TRBV3-2) with TRBJ2-4; possible D gene TRBD2, 6 bases. Germline values: CDR1 LGHDT, CDR2 YNNKEL (reference sequence). The V end was cut by 2 bases, the J end by 1 base, with 6 bases between. The CDR3 runs 14 residues. The CDR3: CASSQRGAKNIQYF. The CDR3 DNA reads as TGTGCCAGCAGCCAACGGGGGGCCAAAAACATTCAGTACTTC.

The chain uses TRBV13 and TRBJ2-7; D might be TRBD2 (5 bases). This CDR3 spans 15 amino acids. Germline CDR1 reads PRHDT; CDR2 reads FYEKMQ (reference sequence). V was pared by 0 bases and J by 3 bases, with 12 bases between. The CDR3 DNA reads as TGTGCCAGCAGCTTAGGATCTACCGAGGGCTACGAGCAGTACTTC. As protein: CASSLGSTEGYEQYF.

This clone is a singleton in its sample. The V and J genes are TRBV19 and TRBJ2-7; 9 nucleotides align to TRBD1. Germline trimming cut 6 bases from V and 3 bases from J; bases unmatched to any gene: 6. The CDR3 covers 14 residues. The V gene's germline CDR1 is LNHDA and CDR2 SQIVND (reference sequence). CDR3 loop: CASSRTGDVYEQYF. The CDR3 region has the DNA TGTGCCAGTAGCCGGACAGGGGACGTCTACGAGCAGTACTTC.

This chain joins TRBV4-1 and TRBJ1-2; D call uncertain. Germline V gene sequence: CDR1 MGHRA, CDR2 YSYEKL. There are 13 residues in the CDR3. The V gene lost 0 bases and the J gene lost 2 bases, with 4 bases spanning the gap. DNA for the CDR3: TGCGCCAGCAGCCAAGACAGGAACTATGGCTACACCTTC. Translating gives CASSQDRNYGYTF.

CDR3 sequence reads: CASSPLGLAGSGKTQYF. CDR3 DNA sequence: TGCGCCAGCAGCCCTTTGGGACTAGCGGGGTCTGGAAAGACCCAGTACTTC. V and J are TRBV4-1 and TRBJ2-5, with 13 bases identical to TRBD2. Germline lookup yields CDR1 MGHRA and CDR2 YSYEKL. The CDR3 runs 17 residues. Unmatched junction bases numbered 11, after V lost 4 bases and J lost 6 bases.

The genes are TRBV5-5 and TRBJ1-1, with D possibly matching TRBD1 (6 bases). The CDR3 totals 14 residues. Between the trimmed V and J ends, which lost 1 base and 5 bases, there was a span of 12 bases. Germline V gene data show CDR1 as SGHKS and CDR2 as YYEKEE (reference sequence). The DNA of the CDR3 is TGTGCCAGCAGCTTGAGCAGGGGTGGGACTGAAGCTTTCTTT. This gives the protein CASSLSRGGTEAFF.

The chain combines TRBV21-1 with TRBJ1-1. TRBV21-1 is listed as a pseudogene. This CDR3 is built from 13 residues. The CDR3: CASGGGVNTEAFF. The CDR3 DNA reads TGTGCCAGCGGAGGAGGGGTGAACACTGAAGCTTTCTTT.

The chain employs TRBV3-1 (or the pseudogene TRBV3-2) and TRBJ1-6; the D gene is possibly TRBD1 (5 bases). Germline V gives CDR1 LGHDT, CDR2 YNNKEL (reference sequence). With 2 bases removed from V and 10 bases from J, the gap between germline ends came to 15 bases. This CDR3 comprises 15 residues. The CDR3: CASSQLGGTDSPLHF. In DNA, the CDR3 is TGTGCCAGCAGCCAACTGGGGGGGACGGACTCACCCCTCCACTTT.

The chain has TRBV5-1 and TRBJ2-3; 8 nucleotides line up with TRBD2. CDR1 is SGHRS and CDR2 is YFSETQ in the germline V gene. Trimming removed 0 bases from V and 2 bases from J; junction bases left unmatched: 11. CDR3 size: 18 residues. The CDR3 loop reads CASSLAGGALQITDTQYF. CDR3 nucleotide sequence: TGCGCCAGCAGCTTGGCCGGGGGGGCCCTCCAAATCACAGATACGCAGTATTTT.

This chain joins TRBV6-5 and TRBJ1-5; TRBD1 aligns across 8 bases. V dropped 7 bases and J dropped 4; count of bases not matched to a gene: 3. CDR3 length: 13 amino acids. The V gene's germline CDR1 is MNHEY and CDR2 SVGAGI. The CDR3: CASTRTGNQPQHF. CDR3 coding DNA: TGTGCCAGCACCAGGACAGGGAATCAGCCCCAGCATTTT.